This T cell receptor (beta chain) was profiled in a study of Ad26.COV2.S vaccination and SARS-CoV-2 variants. The overall study: Ad26.COV2.S shots went into the muscle once or twice, 56 days apart.

This CDR3 is 14 amino acids long. V lost 0 bases and J 6 bases, leaving 12 bases between the germline ends. Germline V gene lookup returns CDR1 LGHDT and CDR2 YNNKEL (reference sequence). Sequencing used immunoSEQ multiplex PCR; TCRdb keeps in-frame clones, though not all of them. The repertoire holds 430,000 or so clones, 90% seen once, with 12% in the top ten. Treatment described: 15 to 20 received Ad26.COV2.S at low or high dose, single or two shots; 5 received placebo; per-sample allocation not given. Samples were taken on day 63 after the first vaccine or placebo injection. Points from the study as a whole: There was a possibility that the TCR breadth and depth analyses underestimated total T cell responses. People who got the vaccine had more spike-specific TCR breadth than people who got placebo. Breadth measured for non-spike TCRs was similar across vaccine and placebo recipients.

A note on this clone: As yet, its antigen is unknown.

The starting material was peripheral blood, obtained in a trial of Ad26.COV2.S vaccine versus placebo. The source of this sequence is a person aged 18 to 59 who received the Ad26.COV2.S COVID-19 vaccine or a placebo. The genes are TRBV3-1 (or the pseudogene TRBV3-2) and TRBJ2-7; D is uncertain. The CDR3 sequence: CASSQDRGWGEQYF. In DNA form, the CDR3 reads TGTGCCAGCAGCCAAGATCGCGGATGGGGCGAGCAGTACTTC.